Each of the 23 T cell receptor beta chains below was sequenced from the same sample in a study of radiotherapy plus CTLA-4 blockade in lung cancer (dated by TCRdb to between 2017 and 2018). Library generation was performed with the immunoSEQ multiplex PCR assay. As stored in TCRdb, this immuneACCESS dataset retains in-frame rearrangements with V and J assigned. A fraction of the clones does not appear; measured against another copy, unresolved V genes explain less than half of the discrepancy, and the remainder lacks a known reason. Present in this sample are fewer than 65,000 clones, 80% to 90% of which were seen just once. The top ten constitute more than 4.5% of the sample. Material: peripheral blood, obtained from a patient treated with radiotherapy plus ipilimumab. Receptors originate from a human donor with non-small cell lung cancer whose response to radiotherapy plus ipilimumab could not be evaluated.

This clone showed up just once. The rearrangement links TRBV4-3 to TRBJ2-7; D remains ambiguous. Germline V CDR1 and CDR2: LGHNA, YSLEER. With 1 base removed from V and 4 bases from J, the gap between germline ends came to 14 bases. The CDR3 is 15 residues long. The CDR3 coding sequence is TGCGCCAGCAGCCAAGTGGCCGACTCTCAATACGAGCAGTACTTC. Translation: CASSQVADSQYEQYF.

The chain combines TRBV27 with TRBJ1-5; D gene ambiguous. The CDR3 has 13 residues. Germline lookup yields CDR1 MNHEY and CDR2 SMNVEV (reference sequence). Trimming pared 6 bases from V and 0 bases from J, leaving 6 bases between. CDR3: CASREYSNQPQHF. The DNA of the CDR3 is TGTGCCAGCAGGGAGTATAGCAATCAGCCCCAGCATTTT.

Worth noting for this clone: Additional DNA sequences in this sample encode the identical CDR3. The chain couples TRBV9 to TRBJ2-1; D gene ambiguous. The CDR3 contains 15 residues. Trimming removed 2 bases at V and 0 bases at J, with 9 bases between. Germline loops: CDR1 SGDLS, CDR2 YYNGEE. DNA of the CDR3: TGTGCCAGCAGCGTGGGCCTAAGCTCCTACAATGAGCAGTTCTTC. Its protein product is CASSVGLSSYNEQFF.

The chain uses TRBV4-3 and TRBJ2-3; the match to TRBD2 covers 7 bases. V trimming: 1 base; J trimming: 5 bases; junction bases outside the gene matches: 6. Per the germline V gene, CDR1 is LGHNA and CDR2 is YSLEER. CDR3 size: 15 residues. Written as DNA, the CDR3 is TGCGCCAGCAGCCAAGGTCCGGCTAGCGGAGATACGCAGTATTTT. Its protein is CASSQGPASGDTQYF.

The chain employs TRBV19 and TRBJ2-1; 9 positions match TRBD2. The V and J ends lost 8 bases and 7 bases, in that order; junction bases with no gene match: 9. The CDR3 loop spans 14 amino acids. Germline CDR1 reads LNHDA; CDR2 reads SQIVND (reference sequence). As DNA, the CDR3 is TGTGCCAGTGCAGTGCTAGCGGGATATAATGAGCAGTTCTTC. Protein: CASAVLAGYNEQFF.

The chain recombines TRBV25-1 with TRBJ1-4; D is uncertain. The CDR3 runs to 15 residues. Germline V gene lookup returns CDR1 MGHDK and CDR2 SYGVNS. V gave up 3 bases and J gave up 5 bases, with 13 bases separating them. The chain's CDR3 is CASSDNHGRNEKLFF. The DNA for the CDR3 is TGTGCCAGCAGTGATAACCACGGGAGGAATGAAAAACTGTTTTTT.

This chain uses TRBV7-8 with TRBJ1-1; 8 positions match TRBD1. This CDR3 region has 17 residues. Trimming took 5 bases from V and 0 from J; bases not matched to a gene: 11. Germline V CDR1 and CDR2: SGHVS, FQNEAQ. The CDR3 DNA follows: TGTGCCAGCAGCCCAAGAGCAGGGGGCCGGATGAACACTGAAGCTTTCTTT. Translating it yields CASSPRAGGRMNTEAFF.

The chain carries TRBV28 and TRBJ2-5; 7 bases align to TRBD1. The CDR3 loop spans 14 amino acids. CDR1 is MDHEN and CDR2 is SYDVKM in the germline V gene. Losses at the gene ends were 4 bases for V and 2 bases for J; bases not matched to a gene: 4. The CDR3 DNA is TGTGCCAGCAGTTACCAGGGGGTTCAAGAGACCCAGTACTTC. This gives the protein CASSYQGVQETQYF.

CDR3 nucleotides: TGTGCCAGCAGCTTAAGACAGGCTGGAAACACCATATATTTT. Its translation: CASSLRQAGNTIYF. The genes are TRBV7-2 and TRBJ1-3, with D possibly being TRBD1 (6 bases). This CDR3 is 14 amino acids long. V was pared by 2 bases and J by 2 bases, with 7 bases between. Germline loops: CDR1 SGHTA, CDR2 FQGNSA.

This chain links TRBV10-3 with TRBJ2-5; TRBD2 matches at 15 bases. The length of the CDR3 is 18 residues. Per the germline V gene, CDR1 is ENHRY and CDR2 is SYGVKD. V dropped 3 bases and J dropped 5; count of bases not matched to a gene: 10. CDR3 bases: TGTGCCATCAGTGAAGGAGGACTAGCGGGAGGGTCTGAGGAGACCCAGTACTTC. Translated: CAISEGGLAGGSEETQYF.

This chain joins TRBV6-1 and TRBJ1-5; 8 bases agree with TRBD1. This CDR3 is built from 14 residues. V was pared by 5 bases and J by 6 bases, with 6 bases of the junction left unmatched. The germline CDR1 and CDR2 sequences are MNHNS and SASEGT. For the CDR3, the DNA is TGTGCCAGCAGTTGGCAGGGGGCGATTCAGCCCCAGCATTTT. This encodes CASSWQGAIQPQHF.

This clone was observed a single time. J is TRBJ2-1 and V is TRBV20-1, with D unresolved. V was shortened by 0 bases and J by 8 bases, with 5 bases between the two germline ends. The length of the CDR3 is 11 residues. Germline assignment: CDR1 DFQATT and CDR2 SNEGSKA (reference sequence). The CDR3 region is CSARDYDEQFF. The CDR3 nucleotides read TGCAGTGCTAGAGATTATGATGAGCAGTTCTTC.

Regarding this clone: The sample carries other DNA sequences with the same CDR3. The rearrangement uses TRBV19 and TRBJ1-4; D possibly corresponds to TRBD1 (5 bases). Germline assignment: CDR1 LNHDA and CDR2 SQIVND (reference sequence). Between the trimmed V and J ends, which lost 3 bases and 8 bases, there was a span of 13 bases. The CDR3 has 14 residues. Here the CDR3 reads CASSIGGVREKLFF. CDR3 nucleotides: TGTGCCAGTAGTATCGGGGGGGTGAGAGAAAAACTGTTTTTT.

This clone was counted between two and nine times. This chain uses TRBV11-1 with TRBJ1-4; no reliable D call. From germline, CDR1 is SGHAT and CDR2 FQDESV (reference sequence). The V and J ends lost 2 bases and 0 bases respectively, with 7 bases between them. CDR3 length: 15 amino acids. CDR3 amino acids: CASSLFPATNEKLFF. CDR3 DNA sequence: TGTGCCAGCAGCTTATTCCCTGCAACTAATGAAAAACTGTTTTTT.

This chain joins TRBV20-1 and TRBJ2-3; tentatively, D is TRBD2 (5 bases). The CDR3 extends over 11 amino acids. CDR1 DFQATT and CDR2 SNEGSKA come from the germline V gene (reference sequence). Trimming removed 1 base from V and 8 bases from J, with 7 bases in between. In DNA form, the CDR3 reads TGCAGTGCTAGAGTAGCGAGTACGCAGTATTTT. This translates into CSARVASTQYF.

The chain carries TRBV5-4 and TRBJ2-5, with 7 bases lining up with TRBD1. The end of the DNA is better explained by TRBJ2-7, so the J call may be wrong. CDR1 SGHNT and CDR2 YYREEE come from the germline V gene (reference sequence). The CDR3 has 17 residues. In DNA form, the CDR3 reads TGTGCCAGCAGTCTGGACCTTCGGATGACAGGGTTGGGCGAGCAGTACTTC. It specifies CASSLDLRMTGLGEQYF.

The gene calls are TRBV4-2 and TRBJ1-1; TRBD1 matches 8 bases. Germline V gene data show CDR1 as LGHNA and CDR2 as YNFKEQ. V was pared by 0 bases and J by 3 bases, with 9 bases of the junction left unmatched. This CDR3 contains 17 residues. The CDR3 DNA reads as TGTGCCAGCAGCCAAGAGGCACAGGGGGTAGCGGACACTGAAGCTTTCTTT. Translation gives CASSQEAQGVADTEAFF.

This chain uses TRBV11-2 with TRBJ1-6; TRBD1 matches at 7 bases. This CDR3 contains 14 residues. Germline V gene lookup returns CDR1 SGHAT and CDR2 FQNNGV. With V trimmed by 10 bases and J by 9 bases, 12 bases remained unmatched. CDR3: CATQGDGGRSPLHF. In DNA form, the CDR3 reads TGTGCCACTCAGGGGGACGGGGGCCGTTCACCCCTCCACTTT.

The genes are TRBV6-1 and TRBJ2-7, with D unresolved. Germline V lookup: CDR1 MNHNS, CDR2 SASEGT. The CDR3 runs to 15 residues. Trimming stripped 5 bases from V and 4 bases from J, with 18 bases between. CDR3: CASSSGIGEIYEQYF. DNA for the CDR3: TGTGCCAGCAGTTCTGGCATAGGAGAGATTTACGAGCAGTACTTC.

The V call is TRBV11-2, the J call TRBJ2-5; tentatively, D is TRBD2 (5 bases). Between the trimmed V and J ends, which lost 3 bases and 4 bases, there was a span of 12 bases. Per the germline V gene, CDR1 is SGHAT and CDR2 is FQNNGV. The CDR3 runs to 14 residues. CDR3 residues: CASSLASWRETQYF. CDR3 sequence (DNA): TGTGCCAGCAGCTTGGCTAGCTGGCGAGAGACCCAGTACTTC.

The chain recombines TRBV4-3 with TRBJ2-3; TRBD2 matches 14 bases. V lost 0 bases to trimming and J lost 4 bases; unmatched junction nucleotides: 3. The CDR3 length is 17 residues. The germline CDR1 and CDR2 sequences are LGHNA and YSLEER. CDR3 sequence (DNA): TGCGCCAGCAGCCAAGAGTGGGGACTAGCGGGAGCAGATACGCAGTATTTT. Residues: CASSQEWGLAGADTQYF.

This rearrangement joins TRBV7-8 to TRBJ2-5, with 9 nucleotides matching TRBD1. Per germline, CDR1 SGHVS and CDR2 FQNEAQ. Trimming took 5 bases from V and 2 from J; bases not matched to a gene: 6. The length of the CDR3 is 15 residues. CDR3 nucleotides: TGTGCCAGCAGCGTTAGGACAGGGGATCAAGAGACCCAGTACTTC. Translated, it gives CASSVRTGDQETQYF. Full variable domain (remainder filled in from reference TRBV7-8 and TRBJ2-5): GAGVSQSPRYKVAKRGQDVALRCDPISGHVSLFWYQQALGQGPEFLTYFQNEAQLDKSGLPSDRFFAERPEGSVSTLKIQRTQQEDSAVYLCASSVRTGDQETQYFGPGTRLLVL.

The genes are TRBV6-5 and TRBJ1-1, with TRBD1 matching over 7 bases. Germline CDR1 and CDR2: MNHEY and SVGAGI. V was pared by 6 bases and J by 6 bases, with 10 bases of the junction left unmatched. The CDR3 is 14 residues long. The CDR3 here is CASSWDSLSPEAFF. The CDR3 DNA sequence: TGTGCCAGCAGCTGGGACAGCCTCTCCCCTGAAGCTTTCTTT.